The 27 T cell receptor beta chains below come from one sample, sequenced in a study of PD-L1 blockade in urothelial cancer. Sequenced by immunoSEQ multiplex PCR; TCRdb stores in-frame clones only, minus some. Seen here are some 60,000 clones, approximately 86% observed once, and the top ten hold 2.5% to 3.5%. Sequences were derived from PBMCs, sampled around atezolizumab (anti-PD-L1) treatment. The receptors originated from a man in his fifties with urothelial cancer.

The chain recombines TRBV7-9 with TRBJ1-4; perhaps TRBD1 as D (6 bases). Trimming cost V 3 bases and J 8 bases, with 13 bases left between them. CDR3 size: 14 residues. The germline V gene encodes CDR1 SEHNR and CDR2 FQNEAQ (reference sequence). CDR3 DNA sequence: TGTGCCAGCAGCTTCGGGGGGGCGCAGGAAAAACTGTTTTTT. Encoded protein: CASSFGGAQEKLFF. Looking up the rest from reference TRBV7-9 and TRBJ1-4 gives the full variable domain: DTGVSQNPRHKITKRGQNVTFRCDPISEHNRLYWYRQTLGQGPEFLTYFQNEAQLEKSRLLSDRFSAERPKGSFSTLEIQRTEQGDSAMYLCASSFGGAQEKLFFGSGTQLSVL.

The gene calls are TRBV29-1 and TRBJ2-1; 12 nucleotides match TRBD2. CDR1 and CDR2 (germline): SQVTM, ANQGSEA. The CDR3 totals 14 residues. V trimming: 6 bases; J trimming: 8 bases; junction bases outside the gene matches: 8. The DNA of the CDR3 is TGCAGCGTCTCTAGCGGGAGGGCCGGCGATGAGCAGTTCTTC. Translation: CSVSSGRAGDEQFF.

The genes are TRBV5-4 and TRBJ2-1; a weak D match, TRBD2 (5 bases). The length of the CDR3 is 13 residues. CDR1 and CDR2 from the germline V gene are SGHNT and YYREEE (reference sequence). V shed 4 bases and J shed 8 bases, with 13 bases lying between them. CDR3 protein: CASSTIPGDEQFF. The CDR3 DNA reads TGTGCCAGCAGCACCATACCCGGGGATGAGCAGTTCTTC.

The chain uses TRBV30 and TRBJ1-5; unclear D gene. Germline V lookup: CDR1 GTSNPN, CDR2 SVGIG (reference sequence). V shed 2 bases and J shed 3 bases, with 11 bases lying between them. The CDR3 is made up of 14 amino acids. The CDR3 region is CAWSPLNPNQPQHF. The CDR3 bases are TGTGCCTGGAGTCCTTTAAATCCCAATCAGCCCCAGCATTTT.

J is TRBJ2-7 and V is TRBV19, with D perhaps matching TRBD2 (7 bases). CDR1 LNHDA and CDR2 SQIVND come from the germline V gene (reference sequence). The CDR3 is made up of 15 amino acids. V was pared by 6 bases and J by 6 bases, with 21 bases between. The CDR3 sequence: CASSPWGQGRAEQYF. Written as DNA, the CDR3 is TGTGCCAGTAGCCCCTGGGGACAAGGGAGGGCCGAGCAGTACTTC.

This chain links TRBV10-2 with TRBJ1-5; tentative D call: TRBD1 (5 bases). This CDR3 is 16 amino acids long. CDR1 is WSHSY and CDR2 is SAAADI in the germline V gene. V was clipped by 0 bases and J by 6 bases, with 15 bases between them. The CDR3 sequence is CASSESRVGQGQPQHF. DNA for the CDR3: TGCGCCAGCAGTGAGTCTAGGGTAGGGCAGGGTCAGCCCCAGCATTTT.

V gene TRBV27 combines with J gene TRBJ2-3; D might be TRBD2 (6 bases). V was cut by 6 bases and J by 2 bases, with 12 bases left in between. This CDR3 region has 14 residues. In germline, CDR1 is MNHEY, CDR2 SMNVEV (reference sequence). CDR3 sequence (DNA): TGTGCCAGCAGCATGGAGGGTATCACAGATACGCAGTATTTT. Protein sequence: CASSMEGITDTQYF.

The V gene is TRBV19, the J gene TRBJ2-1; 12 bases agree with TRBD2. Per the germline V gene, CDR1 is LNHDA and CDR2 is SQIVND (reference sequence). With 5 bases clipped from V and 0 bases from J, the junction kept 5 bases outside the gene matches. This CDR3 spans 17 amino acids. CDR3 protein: CASSSLAGGLSYNEQFF. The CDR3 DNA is TGTGCCAGTAGTTCTCTAGCGGGAGGGCTCTCCTACAATGAGCAGTTCTTC. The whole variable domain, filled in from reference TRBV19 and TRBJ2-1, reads DGGITQSPKYLFRKEGQNVTLSCEQNLNHDAMYWYRQDPGQGLRLIYYSQIVNDFQKGDIAEGYSVSREKKESFPLTVTSAQKNPTAFYLCASSSLAGGLSYNEQFFGPGTRLTVL.

The CDR3: CATSRGGQGARTTGELFF. The CDR3 DNA follows: TGTGCCACCAGCAGAGGGGGACAGGGGGCGCGGACCACCGGGGAGCTGTTTTTT. V gene TRBV15 combines with J gene TRBJ2-2; 12 bases line up with TRBD1. The V gene's germline CDR1 is LNHNV and CDR2 YYDKDF (reference sequence). V trimming: 1 base; J trimming: 4 bases; junction bases outside the gene matches: 7. CDR3 length: 18 amino acids.

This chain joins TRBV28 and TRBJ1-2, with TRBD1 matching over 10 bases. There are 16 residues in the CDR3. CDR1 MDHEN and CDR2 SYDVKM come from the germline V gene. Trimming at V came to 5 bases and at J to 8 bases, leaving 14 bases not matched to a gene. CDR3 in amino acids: CASSRHGTGELGGYTF. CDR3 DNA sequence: TGTGCCAGCAGTCGCCACGGGACAGGGGAATTGGGAGGCTACACCTTC.

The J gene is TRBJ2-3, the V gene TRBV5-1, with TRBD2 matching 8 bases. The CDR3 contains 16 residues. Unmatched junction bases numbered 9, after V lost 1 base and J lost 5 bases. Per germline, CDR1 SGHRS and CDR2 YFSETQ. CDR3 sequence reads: CASSLIEREFVDTQYF. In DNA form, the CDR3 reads TGCGCCAGCAGCTTGATCGAGCGGGAGTTTGTAGATACGCAGTATTTT.

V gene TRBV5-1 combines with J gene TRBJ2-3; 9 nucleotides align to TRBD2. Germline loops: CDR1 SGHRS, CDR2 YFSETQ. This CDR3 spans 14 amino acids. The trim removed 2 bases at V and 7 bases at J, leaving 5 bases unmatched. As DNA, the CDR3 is TGCGCCAGCAGCTTTTCTAGCGGGACAAATACGCAGTATTTT. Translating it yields CASSFSSGTNTQYF.

In DNA, the CDR3 is TGTGCCAGCAGCTTAGATGGTTGGAGGGAGGGCAACGAGCAGTACTTC. This gives the protein CASSLDGWREGNEQYF. The J gene is TRBJ2-7, the V gene TRBV11-2; TRBD2 matches at 7 bases. Germline trimming cut 0 bases from V and 5 bases from J; bases unmatched to any gene: 10. CDR3 length equals 16 residues. The germline gives CDR1 SGHAT, CDR2 FQNNGV.

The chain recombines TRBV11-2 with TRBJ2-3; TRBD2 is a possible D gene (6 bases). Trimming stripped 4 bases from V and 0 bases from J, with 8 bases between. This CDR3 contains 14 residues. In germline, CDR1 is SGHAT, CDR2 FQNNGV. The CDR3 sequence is CASSSGTSTDTQYF. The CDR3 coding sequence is TGTGCCAGCAGCTCCGGGACTAGCACAGATACGCAGTATTTT.

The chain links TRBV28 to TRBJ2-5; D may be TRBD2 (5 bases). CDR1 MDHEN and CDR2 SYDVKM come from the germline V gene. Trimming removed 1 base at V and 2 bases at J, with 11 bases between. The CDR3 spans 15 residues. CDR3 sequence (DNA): TGTGCCAGCAGTTTATTGATGGACTTTCAAGAGACCCAGTACTTC. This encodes CASSLLMDFQETQYF.

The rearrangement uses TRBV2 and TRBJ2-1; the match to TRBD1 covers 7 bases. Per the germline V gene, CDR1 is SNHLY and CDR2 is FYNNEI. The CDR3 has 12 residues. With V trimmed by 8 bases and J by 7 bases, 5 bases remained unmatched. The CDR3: CASGTDDNEQFF. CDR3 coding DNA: TGTGCCAGCGGGACAGACGATAATGAGCAGTTCTTC.

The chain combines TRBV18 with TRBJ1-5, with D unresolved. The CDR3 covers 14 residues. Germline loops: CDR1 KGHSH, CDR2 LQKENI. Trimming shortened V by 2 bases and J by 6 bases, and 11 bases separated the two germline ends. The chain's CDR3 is CASSPTPRGQPQHF. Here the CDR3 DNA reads TGTGCCAGCTCACCAACCCCACGAGGTCAGCCCCAGCATTTT.

The CDR3 reads CASSPTTYLLNTDTQYF. The CDR3 nucleotides are TGTGCCAGCAGCCCAACAACATACCTCCTCAACACAGATACGCAGTATTTT. This rearrangement joins TRBV5-4 to TRBJ2-3; no reliable D call. Trimming shortened V by 4 bases and J by 2 bases, and 20 bases separated the two germline ends. CDR1 and CDR2 (germline): SGHNT, YYREEE (reference sequence). The CDR3 is 17 amino acids.

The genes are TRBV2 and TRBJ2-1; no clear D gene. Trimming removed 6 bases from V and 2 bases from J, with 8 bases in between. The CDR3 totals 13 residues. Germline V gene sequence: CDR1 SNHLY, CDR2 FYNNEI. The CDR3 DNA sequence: TGTGCCAGCAGGAGGAGCACCTACAATGAGCAGTTCTTC. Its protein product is CASRRSTYNEQFF.

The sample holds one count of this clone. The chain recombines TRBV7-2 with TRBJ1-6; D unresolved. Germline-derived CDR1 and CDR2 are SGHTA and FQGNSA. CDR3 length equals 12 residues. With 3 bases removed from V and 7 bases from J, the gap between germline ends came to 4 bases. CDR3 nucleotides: TGTGCCAGCAGCTTCCAGAATTCACCCCTCCACTTT. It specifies CASSFQNSPLHF.

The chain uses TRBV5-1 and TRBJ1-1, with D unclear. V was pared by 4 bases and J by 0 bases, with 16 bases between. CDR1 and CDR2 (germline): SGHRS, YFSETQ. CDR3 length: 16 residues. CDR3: CASSPNTRSVNTEAFF. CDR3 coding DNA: TGCGCCAGCAGCCCAAACACAAGAAGTGTGAACACTGAAGCTTTCTTT.

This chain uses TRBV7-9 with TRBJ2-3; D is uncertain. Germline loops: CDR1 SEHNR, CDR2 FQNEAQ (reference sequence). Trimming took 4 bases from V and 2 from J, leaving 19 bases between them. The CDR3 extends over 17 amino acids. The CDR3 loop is CASSSPAATPATDTQYF. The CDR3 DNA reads TGTGCCAGCAGCTCCCCGGCGGCAACCCCGGCCACAGATACGCAGTATTTT.

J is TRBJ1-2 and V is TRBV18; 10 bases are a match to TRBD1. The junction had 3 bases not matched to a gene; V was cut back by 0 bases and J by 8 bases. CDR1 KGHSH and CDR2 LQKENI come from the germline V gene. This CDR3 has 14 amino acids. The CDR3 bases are TGTGCCAGCTCACCACCCGACAGGGGGCGAGGCTACACCTTC. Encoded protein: CASSPPDRGRGYTF.

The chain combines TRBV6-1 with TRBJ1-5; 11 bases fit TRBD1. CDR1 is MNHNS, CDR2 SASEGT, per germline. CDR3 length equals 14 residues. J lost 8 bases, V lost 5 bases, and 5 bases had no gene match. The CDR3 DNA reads TGTGCCAGCAGTACCGGGACAGGGGGTAAGCCCCAGCATTTT. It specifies CASSTGTGGKPQHF.

The CDR3 DNA reads TGTGCCAGCAGCGGTTCGACTAGCGGTTACAATGAGCAGTTCTTC. This translates into CASSGSTSGYNEQFF. J is TRBJ2-1 and V is TRBV11-2, with 9 nucleotides matching TRBD2. Germline V gene sequence: CDR1 SGHAT, CDR2 FQNNGV. Trimming removed 5 bases from V and 4 bases from J; junction bases left unmatched: 6. This CDR3 spans 15 amino acids.

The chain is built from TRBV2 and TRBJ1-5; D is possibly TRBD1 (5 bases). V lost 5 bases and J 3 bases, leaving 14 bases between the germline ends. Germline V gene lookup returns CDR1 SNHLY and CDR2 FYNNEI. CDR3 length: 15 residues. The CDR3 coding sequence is TGTGCCAGCAGTACGACGCAGGGATACAATCAGCCCCAGCATTTT. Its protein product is CASSTTQGYNQPQHF. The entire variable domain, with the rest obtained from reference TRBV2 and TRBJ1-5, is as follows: EPEVTQTPSHQVTQMGQEVILRCVPISNHLYFYWYRQILGQKVEFLVSFYNNEISEKSEIFDDQFSVERPDGSNFTLKIRSTKLEDSAMYFCASSTTQGYNQPQHFGDGTRLSIL.

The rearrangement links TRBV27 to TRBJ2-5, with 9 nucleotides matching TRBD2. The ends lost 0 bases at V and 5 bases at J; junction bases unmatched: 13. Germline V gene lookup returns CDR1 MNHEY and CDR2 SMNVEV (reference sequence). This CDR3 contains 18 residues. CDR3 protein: CASSLSGTSTMRGETQYF. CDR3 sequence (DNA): TGTGCCAGCAGTTTATCGGGGACTAGCACGATGAGGGGGGAGACCCAGTACTTC.